These T cell receptor beta chains were read from a single sample in a study of tumor-infiltrating lymphocytes in oesophageal squamous cell carcinoma. Each CDR3 protein is one row after TCRdb ran MiXCR on the PCR reads. There are 18,000 or so distinct CDR3 sequences in the sample; approximately 39% occur only once, and around 19% lies in the top ten. Sequencing was done on a sample of normal esophageal tissue next to the tumor. Every receptor here comes from a female donor with esophageal squamous cell carcinoma. Both conserved end residues are part of each CDR3. D genes are given only for firm matches. Size tells how often a clone was seen (once, few, many) or the class of an expanded clone, and some rows leave it out.

size: -; V: TRBV12-3/TRBV12-4; J: TRBJ1-5; D: -; CDR3: CASSPKGFNQPQHF; DNA: TGTGCCAGCAGTCCTAAGGGTTTCAATCAGCCCCAGCATTTT
size: -; V: TRBV7-6; J: TRBJ2-7; D: -; CDR3: CASSSIRTLTGGRAYEQYF; DNA: TGTGCCAGCAGCTCGATCCGTACCCTGACAGGTGGTAGGGCCTACGAGCAGTACTTC
size: few; V: TRBV7-3; J: TRBJ2-3; D: -; CDR3: CASSLPSTDTQYF; DNA: TGTGCCAGCAGCTTACCTAGCACAGATACGCAGTATTTT
size: medium-sized; V: TRBV11-2; J: TRBJ2-3; D: -; CDR3: CASSLGDRSTDTQYF; DNA: TGTGCCAGCAGCTTAGGAGACAGAAGCACAGATACGCAGTATTTT
size: many; V: TRBV5-4; J: TRBJ1-6; D: -; CDR3: CASSLDRTNSPLHF; DNA: TGTGCCAGCAGCTTGGATAGGACTAATTCACCCCTCCACTTT
size: -; V: TRBV3-1; J: TRBJ2-7; D: -; CDR3: CASSQDLPEEQYF; DNA: TGTGCCAGCAGCCAAGATCTCCCTGAAGAGCAGTACTTC
size: -; V: TRBV27; J: TRBJ1-1; D: TRBD1; CDR3: CASKMGQWNTEAFF; DNA: TGTGCCAGCAAGATGGGACAGTGGAACACTGAAGCTTTCTTT
size: -; V: TRBV24-1; J: TRBJ2-1; D: TRBD1; CDR3: CATGQGVTKFNEQFF; DNA: TGTGCCACCGGACAGGGAGTAACGAAGTTCAATGAGCAGTTCTTC
size: -; V: TRBV28; J: TRBJ1-1; D: -; CDR3: CAGGGTAKAFF; DNA: TGTGCCGGGGGGGGGACCGCGAAAGCTTTCTTT
size: -; V: TRBV7-2; J: TRBJ2-1; D: TRBD2; CDR3: CASSRLAGGPLSSYNEQFF; DNA: TGTGCCAGCAGCCGACTAGCGGGAGGGCCCCTAAGCTCCTACAATGAGCAGTTCTTC
size: -; V: TRBV6-9; J: TRBJ2-5; D: TRBD1; CDR3: CASSPITGEETQYF; DNA: TGTGCCAGCAGTCCTATAACAGGGGAAGAGACCCAGTACTTC
size: -; V: TRBV6-1; J: TRBJ2-5; D: -; CDR3: CASSVNLKYQETQYF; DNA: TGTGCCAGCAGTGTCAATCTAAAGTACCAAGAGACCCAGTACTTC
size: once; V: TRBV7-2; J: TRBJ2-7; D: TRBD2; CDR3: CASSHFSGTSYEQYF; DNA: TGTGCCAGCAGCCATTTTAGCGGGACCTCCTACGAGCAGTACTTC
size: -; V: TRBV6-1; J: TRBJ2-1; D: -; CDR3: CASSVSVGSYNEQFF; DNA: TGTGCCAGCAGCGTTTCCGTAGGCTCCTACAATGAGCAGTTCTTC
size: -; V: TRBV28; J: TRBJ1-1; D: -; CDR3: CASSGDVTYEQFF; DNA: TGTGCCAGCTCGGGAGATGTTACCTACGAGCAGTTCTTT
size: -; V: TRBV7-3; J: TRBJ1-1; D: -; CDR3: CASSLPRTEAFF; DNA: TGTGCCAGCAGCCTCCCGCGCACTGAAGCTTTCTTT
size: many; V: TRBV27; J: TRBJ2-3; D: TRBD2; CDR3: CASRAGTSGPSTDTQYF; DNA: TGTGCCAGCAGAGCCGGGACTAGCGGGCCTAGCACAGATACGCAGTATTTT
size: many; V: TRBV28; J: TRBJ2-1; D: -; CDR3: CASRPLASYNEQFF; DNA: TGTGCCAGCAGACCCCTCGCTTCCTACAATGAGCAGTTCTTC
size: -; V: TRBV19; J: TRBJ1-6; D: -; CDR3: CASSQDSFYNEQFF; DNA: TGTGCCAGTAGCCAGGACTCGTTCTACAATGAGCAGTTCTTT
size: -; V: TRBV7-3; J: TRBJ2-7; D: -; CDR3: CASGEGSYNEQYF; DNA: TGTGCCAGCGGTGAGGGCTCCTACAATGAGCAGTACTTC
size: medium-sized; V: TRBV24-1; J: TRBJ2-7; D: -; CDR3: CATSDSASRSYEQYF; DNA: TGTGCCACCAGTGATTCGGCTAGCAGATCCTACGAGCAGTACTTC
size: many; V: TRBV5-1; J: TRBJ2-3; D: -; CDR3: CASSFSAPPSTDTQYF; DNA: TGCGCCAGCAGCTTCTCAGCCCCACCTAGCACAGATACGCAGTATTTT
size: few; V: TRBV3-1; J: TRBJ2-2; D: -; CDR3: CASSFTGELFF; DNA: TGTGCCAGCAGCTTCACCGGGGAGCTGTTTTTT
size: -; V: TRBV6-1; J: TRBJ2-7; D: -; CDR3: CASTEELGTYEQYF; DNA: TGTGCCAGCACGGAGGAACTAGGGACCTACGAGCAGTACTTC
size: -; V: TRBV7-6; J: TRBJ2-5; D: -; CDR3: CASSLEPGRNQETQYF; DNA: TGTGCCAGCAGCTTAGAGCCAGGGCGTAACCAAGAGACCCAGTACTTC
size: -; V: TRBV20-1; J: TRBJ1-1; D: -; CDR3: CSATGSRHTEAFF; DNA: TGCAGTGCTACGGGAAGCCGGCATACTGAAGCTTTCTTT
size: -; V: TRBV18; J: TRBJ2-7; D: -; CDR3: CASSPPSPGAYEQYF; DNA: TGTGCCAGCTCACCACCAAGCCCGGGGGCCTACGAGCAGTACTTC
size: many; V: TRBV11-2; J: TRBJ2-5; D: TRBD1; CDR3: CASSPGTAWEWETQYF; DNA: TGTGCCAGCAGCCCGGGGACAGCGTGGGAATGGGAGACCCAGTACTTC
size: medium-sized; V: TRBV6-1; J: TRBJ1-2; D: -; CDR3: CASSEAGSANYGYTF; DNA: TGTGCCAGCAGTGAAGCGGGGTCAGCTAACTATGGCTACACCTTC
size: many; V: TRBV27; J: TRBJ2-5; D: TRBD1; CDR3: CASSLTPGQGVETQYF; DNA: TGTGCCAGCAGTCTCACCCCGGGACAGGGGGTGGAGACCCAGTACTTC
size: -; V: TRBV5-3; J: TRBJ2-1; D: TRBD2; CDR3: CASSFLLAGGRGEQFF; DNA: TGTGCCAGCAGCTTCCTACTAGCGGGAGGTAGGGGTGAGCAGTTCTTC
size: medium-sized; V: TRBV27; J: TRBJ2-1; D: -; CDR3: CASSLGFLGYNEQFF; DNA: TGTGCCAGCAGTTTAGGTTTTCTAGGGTACAATGAGCAGTTCTTC
size: once; V: TRBV7-2; J: TRBJ1-1; D: -; CDR3: CASTGERLSSEAFF; DNA: TGTGCCAGCACCGGAGAGCGGCTCAGCTCTGAAGCTTTCTTT
size: many; V: TRBV11-2; J: TRBJ2-1; D: -; CDR3: CASSYRGGGAGEQFF; DNA: TGTGCCAGCAGCTACAGGGGGGGCGGGGCCGGTGAGCAGTTCTTC
size: -; V: TRBV6-6; J: TRBJ2-7; D: TRBD2; CDR3: CASRVWTSGFSYEQYF; DNA: TGTGCCAGCAGAGTTTGGACTAGCGGGTTCTCCTACGAGCAGTACTTC
size: few; V: TRBV28; J: TRBJ2-5; D: -; CDR3: CASSRTIQETQYF; DNA: TGTGCCAGCAGTCGGACTATACAAGAGACCCAGTACTTC
size: few; V: TRBV7-2; J: TRBJ2-1; D: -; CDR3: CASTRSRTYEQFF; DNA: TGTGCCAGCACCCGATCAAGGACCTACGAGCAGTTCTTC